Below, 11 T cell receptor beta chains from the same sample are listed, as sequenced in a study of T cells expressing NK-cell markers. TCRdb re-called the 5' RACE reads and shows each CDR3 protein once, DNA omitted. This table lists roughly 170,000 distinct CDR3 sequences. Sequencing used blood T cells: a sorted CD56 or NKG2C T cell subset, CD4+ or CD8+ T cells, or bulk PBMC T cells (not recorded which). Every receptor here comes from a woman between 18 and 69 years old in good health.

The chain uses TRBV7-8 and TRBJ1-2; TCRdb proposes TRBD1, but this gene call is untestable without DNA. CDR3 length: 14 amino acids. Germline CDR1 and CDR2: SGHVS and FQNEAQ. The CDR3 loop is CASSHRGQSYGYTF.

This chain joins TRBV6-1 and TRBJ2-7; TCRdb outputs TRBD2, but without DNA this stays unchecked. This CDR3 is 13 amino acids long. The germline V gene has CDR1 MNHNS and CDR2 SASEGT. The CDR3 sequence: CASEIGRGRAKYF.

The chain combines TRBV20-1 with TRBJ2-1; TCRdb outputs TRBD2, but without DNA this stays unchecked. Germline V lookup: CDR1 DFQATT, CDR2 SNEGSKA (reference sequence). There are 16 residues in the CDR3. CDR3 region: CTVDPGLAGGPHEQFF.

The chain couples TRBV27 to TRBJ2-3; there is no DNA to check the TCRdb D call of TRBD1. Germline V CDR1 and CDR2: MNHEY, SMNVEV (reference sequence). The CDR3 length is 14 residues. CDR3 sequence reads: CASSFGQYGDTQYF.

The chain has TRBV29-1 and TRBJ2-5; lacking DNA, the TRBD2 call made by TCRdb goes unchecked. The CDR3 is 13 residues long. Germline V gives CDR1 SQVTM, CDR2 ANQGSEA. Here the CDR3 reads CSVEDYGPGTQYF.

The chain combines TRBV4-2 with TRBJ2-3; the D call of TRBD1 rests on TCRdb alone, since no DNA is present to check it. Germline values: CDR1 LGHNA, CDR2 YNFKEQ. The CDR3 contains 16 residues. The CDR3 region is CASSKAGPGVADTQYF.

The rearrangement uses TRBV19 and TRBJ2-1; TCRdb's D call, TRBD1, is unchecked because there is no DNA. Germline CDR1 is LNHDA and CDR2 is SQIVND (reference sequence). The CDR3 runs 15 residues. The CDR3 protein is CASSGSDRRKNEQFF.

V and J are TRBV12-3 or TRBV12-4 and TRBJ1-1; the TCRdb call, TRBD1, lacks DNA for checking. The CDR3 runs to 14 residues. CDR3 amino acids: CASSPRQGIAEAFF.

The CDR3 reads CSAPHLAGGPGELFF. V gene TRBV20-1 combines with J gene TRBJ2-2; the TRBD2 assignment by TCRdb is unverifiable without DNA. This CDR3 region has 15 residues. Per the germline V gene, CDR1 is DFQATT and CDR2 is SNEGSKA (reference sequence).

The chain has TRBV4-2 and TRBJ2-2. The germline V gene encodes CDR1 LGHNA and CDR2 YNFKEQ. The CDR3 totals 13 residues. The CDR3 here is CASSGSNTGELFF.

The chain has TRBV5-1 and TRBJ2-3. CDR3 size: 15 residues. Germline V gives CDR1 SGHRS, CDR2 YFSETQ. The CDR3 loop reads CASSIGQDITDTQYF.